The 15 T cell receptor beta chains in this list originate from one sample, sequenced in a study of blood T cell repertoires in COVID-19. Sequencing was performed with immunoSEQ multiplex PCR; in TCRdb, only in-frame clones are kept and a portion is missing. This sample has approximately 200,000 clones, with approximately 80% found just once. Specimen: peripheral blood. The receptors come from a woman of 80 years or more with acute or convalescent COVID-19.

This sequence joins TRBV5-5 and TRBJ1-3; D is ambiguous. V was trimmed by 0 bases and J by 0 bases, leaving 13 bases between them. Germline CDR1 and CDR2: SGHKS and YYEKEE (reference sequence). The CDR3 covers 17 residues. CDR3 protein: CASSLAVLAFSGNTIYF. The CDR3 DNA reads as TGTGCCAGCAGCTTGGCAGTCCTAGCCTTCTCTGGAAACACCATATATTTT.

The chain has TRBV3-1 (or the pseudogene TRBV3-2) and TRBJ1-2; D is unclear. Trimming pared 4 bases from V and 2 bases from J, leaving 11 bases between. This CDR3 contains 14 residues. Looked up from germline, CDR1 is LGHDT and CDR2 is YNNKEL (reference sequence). The chain's CDR3 is CASSPRGGNYGYTF. The CDR3 bases are TGTGCCAGCAGCCCCCGAGGAGGGAACTATGGCTACACCTTC.

V gene TRBV18 combines with J gene TRBJ2-3; TRBD2 matches at 12 bases. J was trimmed by 2 bases and V by 5 bases; bases with no gene match: 8. Germline V CDR1 and CDR2: KGHSH, LQKENI. This CDR3 is built from 17 residues. CDR3 DNA: TGTGCCAGCTCATCTTGGACTAGCGGGGCCTCCACAGATACGCAGTATTTT. Amino acids: CASSSWTSGASTDTQYF.

This clone is a singleton in its sample. The genes are TRBV27 and TRBJ2-7; TRBD2 agrees at 11 bases. The CDR3 is 17 amino acids. V trimming: 3 bases; J trimming: 2 bases; junction bases outside the gene matches: 9. Looked up from germline, CDR1 is MNHEY and CDR2 is SMNVEV (reference sequence). In DNA, the CDR3 is TGTGCCAGCAGTTTCCAGACTAGCGGGATAAGGACCTACGAGCAGTACTTC. Encoded protein: CASSFQTSGIRTYEQYF.

The chain recombines TRBV5-4 with TRBJ2-7; no clear D. CDR3 length: 14 residues. Trimming took 0 bases from V and 2 from J, leaving 9 bases between them. The germline V gene encodes CDR1 SGHNT and CDR2 YYREEE (reference sequence). Written as DNA, the CDR3 is TGTGCCAGCAGCTTGGTACCGCAGGCCTACGAGCAGTACTTC. It codes for CASSLVPQAYEQYF.

The chain joins TRBV6-2 or TRBV6-3 to TRBJ1-1; D remains ambiguous. The germline V and J ends were trimmed by 2 bases and 4 bases, with 11 bases remaining between them. The CDR3 consists of 14 residues. From germline, CDR1 is MNHEY and CDR2 SVGEGT. The CDR3, as DNA: TGTGCCAGCAGTTACGTAGGTGGCGGCACTGAAGCTTTCTTT. It codes for CASSYVGGGTEAFF.

This clone was detected only a few times. This rearrangement joins TRBV29-1 to TRBJ2-2; 7 nucleotides match TRBD2. Germline V gene lookup returns CDR1 SQVTM and CDR2 ANQGSEA. CDR3 length equals 15 residues. V lost 3 bases to trimming and J lost 0 bases; unmatched junction nucleotides: 4. CDR3 protein: CSVEGGKTNTGELFF. The CDR3 DNA reads as TGCAGCGTTGAGGGGGGGAAAACGAACACCGGGGAGCTGTTTTTT.

About this clone: The junction differs from germline at one of its ends, possibly a read error. This chain connects TRBV11-2 to TRBJ2-7; 11 bases are a match to TRBD1. Germline loops: CDR1 SGHAT, CDR2 FQNNGV. The CDR3 totals 14 residues. In DNA, the CDR3 is TGTGCCAGCAGCGCGCCGGGACAGGGGGTGGACAGGGACTTC. Protein product: CASSAPGQGVDRDF. Drawing the rest from reference TRBV11-2 and TRBJ2-7, the complete variable domain is EAGVAQSPRYKIIEKRQSVAFWCNPISGHATLYWYQQILGQGPKLLIQFQNNGVVDDSQLPKDRFSAERLKGVDSTLKIQPAKLEDSAVYLCASSAPGQGVDRDFGPGTRLTVT.

The gene calls are TRBV5-6 and TRBJ2-4; D might be TRBD1 (5 bases). CDR1 and CDR2 (germline): SGHDT, YYEEEE. This CDR3 is built from 14 residues. V gave up 0 bases and J gave up 1 base, with 5 bases separating them. The CDR3, as DNA: TGTGCCAGCAGCTTGGCAGGGGCCAAAAACATTCAGTACTTC. It translates to CASSLAGAKNIQYF.

In its sample, this clone was seen once. V gene TRBV7-9 combines with J gene TRBJ1-1, with a weak D call TRBD1 (5 bases). CDR1 and CDR2 from the germline V gene are SEHNR and FQNEAQ (reference sequence). The CDR3 is 13 amino acids. V was clipped by 1 base and J by 7 bases, with 10 bases between them. The CDR3 nucleotides read TGTGCCAGCAGCTTAGGGGGCTTGGATGAAGCTTTCTTT. Translation gives CASSLGGLDEAFF. The full variable domain, with the rest looked up from reference TRBV7-9 and TRBJ1-1, is DTGVSQNPRHKITKRGQNVTFRCDPISEHNRLYWYRQTLGQGPEFLTYFQNEAQLEKSRLLSDRFSAERPKGSFSTLEIQRTEQGDSAMYLCASSLGGLDEAFFGQGTRLTVV.

This chain uses TRBV7-2 with TRBJ2-1; tentative D call: TRBD2 (5 bases). The V and J ends lost 1 base and 8 bases respectively, with 12 bases between them. Germline CDR1 reads SGHTA; CDR2 reads FQGNSA. This CDR3 contains 14 residues. The CDR3 sequence: CASSLEASSHEQFF. In nucleotides, the CDR3 is TGTGCCAGCAGCTTAGAGGCTAGCTCCCATGAGCAGTTCTTC.

The V gene is TRBV6-5, the J gene TRBJ2-3, with 7 positions matching TRBD2. CDR1 is MNHEY and CDR2 is SVGAGI in the germline V gene. After removal of 0 bases from V and 4 bases from J, the junction contained 1 base not matched to a gene. The CDR3 loop spans 14 amino acids. The CDR3 is CASSYSTSADTQYF. In DNA, the CDR3 is TGTGCCAGCAGTTACTCTACTAGCGCAGATACGCAGTATTTT.

J is TRBJ1-3 and V is TRBV9, with 7 bases that match TRBD1. CDR3 length: 15 amino acids. After removal of 4 bases from V and 3 bases from J, the junction contained 7 bases not matched to a gene. Germline CDR1 SGDLS, CDR2 YYNGEE. The CDR3, as DNA: TGTGCCAGCAGCCGTTTGCGGGACAGTGGAAACACCATATATTTT. Amino acid sequence: CASSRLRDSGNTIYF.

V gene TRBV9 combines with J gene TRBJ2-1, with a possible D match to TRBD1 (6 bases). CDR1 is SGDLS, CDR2 YYNGEE, per germline. The CDR3 contains 12 residues. Trimming pared 3 bases from V and 7 bases from J, leaving 8 bases between. CDR3 coding DNA: TGTGCCAGCAGCGGACAGGAAAATGAGCAGTTCTTC. It translates to CASSGQENEQFF.

V gene TRBV24-1 combines with J gene TRBJ1-2; TRBD1 matches at 8 bases. Looked up from germline, CDR1 is KGHDR and CDR2 is SFDVKD. This CDR3 has 14 residues. After removal of 4 bases from V and 6 bases from J, the junction contained 6 bases not matched to a gene. The CDR3 loop reads CATSEQGQGNGYTF. CDR3 DNA sequence: TGTGCCACCAGTGAGCAAGGACAGGGTAATGGCTACACCTTC.